Following are 9 T cell receptor beta chains from one sample sequenced in a study of blood T cell repertoires in COVID-19. The method was immunoSEQ multiplex PCR; TCRdb's version includes in-frame clones alone and lacks a portion of them. The sample includes fewer than 65,000 clones, roughly 74% seen only once; the top ten take around 25%. The sequenced material came from peripheral blood. The source is a human donor in a cohort sampled during active COVID-19.

V and J are TRBV5-4 and TRBJ2-5; 8 nucleotides agree with TRBD2. This CDR3 is 15 amino acids long. Germline assignment: CDR1 SGHNT and CDR2 YYREEE (reference sequence). The trim removed 3 bases at V and 3 bases at J, leaving 7 bases unmatched. CDR3 amino acids: CASSSRPAGEETQYF. The DNA for the CDR3 is TGTGCCAGCAGCTCCCGGCCAGCGGGAGAAGAGACCCAGTACTTC. Based on the CDR3 plus reference TRBV5-4 and TRBJ2-5, the full variable domain is ETGVTQSPTHLIKTRGQQVTLRCSSQSGHNTVSWYQQALGQGPQFIFQYYREEENGRGNFPPRFSGLQFPNYSSELNVNALELDDSALYLCASSSRPAGEETQYFGPGTRLLVL.

The chain combines TRBV2 with TRBJ1-6; D gene unclear. The CDR3 loop spans 14 amino acids. Germline assignment: CDR1 SNHLY and CDR2 FYNNEI. V was trimmed by 1 base and J by 7 bases, leaving 8 bases between them. The CDR3 reads CASSEVGRNSPLHF. In DNA form, the CDR3 reads TGTGCCAGCAGTGAAGTGGGGAGAAATTCACCCCTCCACTTT.

The chain couples TRBV6-6 to TRBJ1-2; 8 bases agree with TRBD1. Germline CDR1 MNHNY, CDR2 SVGAGI (reference sequence). J lost 8 bases, V lost 7 bases, and 15 bases had no gene match. The CDR3 contains 15 residues. As DNA, the CDR3 is TGTGCCAGCATCCCCTTGAGGCAGGGGGCGCAAGGCTACACCTTC. This translates into CASIPLRQGAQGYTF.

CDR3 loop: CASSYTTANTEAFF. CDR3 nucleotide sequence: TGTGCCAGCAGCTACACGACAGCGAACACTGAAGCTTTCTTT. The chain carries TRBV7-9 and TRBJ1-1; possibly TRBD1 for D (5 bases). The CDR3 contains 14 residues. Germline V lookup: CDR1 SEHNR, CDR2 FQNEAQ (reference sequence). V was shortened by 4 bases and J by 1 base, with 10 bases between the two germline ends.

Here the CDR3 reads CASSFTGRPSGYTDTQYF. CDR3 nucleotide sequence: TGTGCCAGCAGTTTTACGGGGAGGCCTAGCGGGTACACAGATACGCAGTATTTT. The gene calls are TRBV27 and TRBJ2-3; the match to TRBD2 covers 8 bases. V lost 3 bases, J lost 2 bases, and 13 bases stayed unmatched. The CDR3 contains 18 residues. CDR1 and CDR2 (germline): MNHEY, SMNVEV (reference sequence).

The genes are TRBV14 and TRBJ1-2; 8 nucleotides match TRBD1. This CDR3 has 15 residues. Germline V gives CDR1 SGHDN, CDR2 FVKESK. V lost 4 bases, J lost 4 bases, and 8 bases stayed unmatched. CDR3 DNA sequence: TGTGCCAGCAGCCCCATACAGGGGGGCCTCTATGGCTACACCTTC. Protein product: CASSPIQGGLYGYTF.

The chain uses TRBV2 and TRBJ2-2; the D is unclear. V was trimmed by 11 bases and J by 6 bases, leaving 16 bases between them. The CDR3 extends over 13 amino acids. Germline CDR1 and CDR2: SNHLY and FYNNEI. In DNA form, the CDR3 reads TGTGCCGGGCGCCTTGATAGTGCCGGGGAGCTGTTTTTT. Amino acids: CAGRLDSAGELFF.

The CDR3, as DNA: TGTGCCATCGCGGGGGGCAGGGGCTCTGGGGCCAACGTCCTGACTTTC. Translated, it gives CAIAGGRGSGANVLTF. V is TRBV2 and J is TRBJ2-6; TRBD2 agrees at 8 bases. Losses at the gene ends were 10 bases for V and 0 bases for J; bases not matched to a gene: 8. CDR1 SNHLY and CDR2 FYNNEI come from the germline V gene. This CDR3 has 16 amino acids.

V usage is TRBV21-1 and J usage is TRBJ1-5. TRBV21-1 constitutes a pseudogene. This CDR3 is 15 amino acids long. DNA for the CDR3: TGTGCCAGCAGCAAAAAGAGGGGAGGAAAACAGCCCCAGCATTTT. Its protein product is CASSKKRGGKQPQHF.